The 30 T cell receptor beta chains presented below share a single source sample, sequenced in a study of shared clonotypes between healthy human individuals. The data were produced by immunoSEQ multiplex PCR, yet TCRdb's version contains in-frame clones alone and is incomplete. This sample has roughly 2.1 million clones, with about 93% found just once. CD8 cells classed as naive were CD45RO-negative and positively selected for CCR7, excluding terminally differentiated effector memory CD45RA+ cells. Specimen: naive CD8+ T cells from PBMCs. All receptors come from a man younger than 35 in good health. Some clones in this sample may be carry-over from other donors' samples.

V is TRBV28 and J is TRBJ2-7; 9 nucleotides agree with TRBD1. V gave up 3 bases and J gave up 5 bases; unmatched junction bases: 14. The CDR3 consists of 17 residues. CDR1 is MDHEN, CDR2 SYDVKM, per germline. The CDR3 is CASSLATGTGNSDEQYF. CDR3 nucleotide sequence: TGTGCCAGCAGTTTGGCAACCGGGACAGGGAATTCGGACGAGCAGTACTTC.

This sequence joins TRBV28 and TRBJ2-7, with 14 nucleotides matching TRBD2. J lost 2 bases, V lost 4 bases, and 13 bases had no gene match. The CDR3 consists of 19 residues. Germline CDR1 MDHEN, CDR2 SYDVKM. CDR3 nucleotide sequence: TGTGCCAGCAGTTCGGGACTAGCGGGAGCATTAATGTTTCCCTACGAGCAGTACTTC. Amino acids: CASSSGLAGALMFPYEQYF. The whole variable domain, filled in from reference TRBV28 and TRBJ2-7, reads DVKVTQSSRYLVKRTGEKVFLECVQDMDHENMFWYRQDPGLGLRLIYFSYDVKMKEKGDIPEGYSVSREKKERFSLILESASTNQTSMYLCASSSGLAGALMFPYEQYFGPGTRLTVT.

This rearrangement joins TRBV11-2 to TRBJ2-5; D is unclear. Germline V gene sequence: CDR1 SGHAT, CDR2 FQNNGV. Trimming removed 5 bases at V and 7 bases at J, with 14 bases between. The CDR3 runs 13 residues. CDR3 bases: TGTGCCAGCAGCCTTCGAACTTCTGGGACCCAGTACTTC. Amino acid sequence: CASSLRTSGTQYF.

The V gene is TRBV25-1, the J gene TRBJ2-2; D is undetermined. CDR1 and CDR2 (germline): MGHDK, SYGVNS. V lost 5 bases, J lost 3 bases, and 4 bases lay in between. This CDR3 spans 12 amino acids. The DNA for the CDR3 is TGTGCCAGCAGTCCTTACACCGGGGAGCTGTTTTTT. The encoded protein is CASSPYTGELFF.

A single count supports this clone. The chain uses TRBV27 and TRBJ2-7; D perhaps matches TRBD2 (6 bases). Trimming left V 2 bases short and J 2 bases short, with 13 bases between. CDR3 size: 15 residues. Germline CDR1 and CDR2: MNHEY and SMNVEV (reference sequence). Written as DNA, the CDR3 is TGTGCCAGCAGTTTAGTGGGACTGATGGCCTACGAGCAGTACTTC. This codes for CASSLVGLMAYEQYF.

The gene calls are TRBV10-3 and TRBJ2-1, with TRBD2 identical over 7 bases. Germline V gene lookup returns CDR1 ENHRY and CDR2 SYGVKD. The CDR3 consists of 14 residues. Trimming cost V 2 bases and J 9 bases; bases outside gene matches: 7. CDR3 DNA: TGTGCCATCAGTGAGACCGGGACTATATTTGAGCAGTTCTTC. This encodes CAISETGTIFEQFF.

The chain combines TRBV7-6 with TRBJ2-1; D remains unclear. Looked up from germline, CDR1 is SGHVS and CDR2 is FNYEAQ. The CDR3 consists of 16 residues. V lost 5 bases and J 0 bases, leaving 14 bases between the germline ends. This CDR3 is CASSVRSGSSYNEQFF. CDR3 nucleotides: TGTGCCAGCAGCGTCAGATCCGGTAGCTCCTACAATGAGCAGTTCTTC.

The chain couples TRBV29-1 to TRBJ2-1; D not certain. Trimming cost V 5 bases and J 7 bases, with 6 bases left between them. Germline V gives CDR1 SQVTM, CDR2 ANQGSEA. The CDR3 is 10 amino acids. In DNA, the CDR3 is TGCAGCGTTACCGTGAATGAGCAGTTCTTC. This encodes CSVTVNEQFF.

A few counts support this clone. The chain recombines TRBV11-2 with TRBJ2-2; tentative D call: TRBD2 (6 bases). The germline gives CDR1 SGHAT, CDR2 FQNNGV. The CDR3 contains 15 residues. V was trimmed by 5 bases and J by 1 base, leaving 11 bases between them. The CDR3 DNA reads TGTGCCAGCAGCCCGCGGGAATGGAACACCGGGGAGCTGTTTTTT. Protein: CASSPREWNTGELFF. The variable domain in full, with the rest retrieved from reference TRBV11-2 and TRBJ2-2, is EAGVAQSPRYKIIEKRQSVAFWCNPISGHATLYWYQQILGQGPKLLIQFQNNGVVDDSQLPKDRFSAERLKGVDSTLKIQPAKLEDSAVYLCASSPREWNTGELFFGEGSRLTVL.

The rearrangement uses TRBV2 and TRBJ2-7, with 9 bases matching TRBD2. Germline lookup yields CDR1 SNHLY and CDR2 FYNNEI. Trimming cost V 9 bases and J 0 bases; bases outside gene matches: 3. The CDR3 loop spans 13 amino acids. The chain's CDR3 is CASLAGSSYEQYF. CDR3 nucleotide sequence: TGTGCCAGTCTAGCGGGATCCTCCTACGAGCAGTACTTC.

CDR3 DNA: TGTGCCAGCAGTCCAATAGCGGGGAGCTCCTACAATGAGCAGTTCTTC. It yields the protein CASSPIAGSSYNEQFF. J is TRBJ2-1 and V is TRBV27, with 8 bases fitting TRBD2. This CDR3 is built from 16 residues. Germline trimming cut 5 bases from V and 0 bases from J; bases unmatched to any gene: 6. Per germline, CDR1 MNHEY and CDR2 SMNVEV (reference sequence).

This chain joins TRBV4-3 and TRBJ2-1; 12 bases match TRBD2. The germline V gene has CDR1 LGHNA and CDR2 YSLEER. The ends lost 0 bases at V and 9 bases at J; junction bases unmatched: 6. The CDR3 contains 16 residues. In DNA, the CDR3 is TGCGCCAGCAGCCAAGATCGTTGGACTAGCGGGGTTGAGCAGTTCTTC. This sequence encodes CASSQDRWTSGVEQFF.

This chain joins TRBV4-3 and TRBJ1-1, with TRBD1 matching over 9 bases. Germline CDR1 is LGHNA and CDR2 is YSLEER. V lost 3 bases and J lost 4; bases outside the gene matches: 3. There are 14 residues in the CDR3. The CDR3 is CASSHTTGGTEAFF. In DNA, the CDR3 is TGCGCCAGCAGCCACACGACAGGGGGCACTGAAGCTTTCTTT.

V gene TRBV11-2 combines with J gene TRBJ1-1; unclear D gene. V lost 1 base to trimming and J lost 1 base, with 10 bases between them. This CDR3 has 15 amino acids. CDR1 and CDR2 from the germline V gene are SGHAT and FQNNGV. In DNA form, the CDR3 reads TGTGCCAGCAGCTTAGTAGCGGTTGGGAACACTGAAGCTTTCTTT. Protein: CASSLVAVGNTEAFF.

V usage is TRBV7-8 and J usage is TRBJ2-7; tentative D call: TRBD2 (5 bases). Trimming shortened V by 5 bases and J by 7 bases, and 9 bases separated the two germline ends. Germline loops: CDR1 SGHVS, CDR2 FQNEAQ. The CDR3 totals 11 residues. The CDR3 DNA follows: TGTGCCAGCAGCGAGACGGGGGAGCAGTACTTC. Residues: CASSETGEQYF.

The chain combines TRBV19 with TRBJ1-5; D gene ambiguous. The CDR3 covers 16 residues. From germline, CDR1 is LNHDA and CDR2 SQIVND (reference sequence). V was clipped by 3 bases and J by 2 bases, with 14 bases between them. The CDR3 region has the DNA TGTGCCAGTAGTATGGCGGTACGGATGGGCAATCAGCCCCAGCATTTT. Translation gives CASSMAVRMGNQPQHF.

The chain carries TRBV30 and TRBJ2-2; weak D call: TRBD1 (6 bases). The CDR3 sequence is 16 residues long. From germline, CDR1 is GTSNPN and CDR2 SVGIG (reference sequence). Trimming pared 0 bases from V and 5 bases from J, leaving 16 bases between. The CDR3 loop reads CAWSVRSGTLTGELFF. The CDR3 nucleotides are TGTGCCTGGAGTGTACGGTCCGGGACACTTACCGGGGAGCTGTTTTTT.

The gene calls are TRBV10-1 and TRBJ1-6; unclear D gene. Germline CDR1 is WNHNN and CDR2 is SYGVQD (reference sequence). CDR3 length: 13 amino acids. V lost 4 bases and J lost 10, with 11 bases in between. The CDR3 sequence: CASSGSKGSPLHF. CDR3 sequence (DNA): TGCGCCAGCAGTGGGTCTAAAGGATCACCCCTCCACTTT.

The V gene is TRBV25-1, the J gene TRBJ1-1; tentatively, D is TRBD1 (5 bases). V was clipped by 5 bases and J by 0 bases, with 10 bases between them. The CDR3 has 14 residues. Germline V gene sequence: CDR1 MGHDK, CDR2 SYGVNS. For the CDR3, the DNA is TGTGCCAGCAGTCGAGGGGTCATGAACACTGAAGCTTTCTTT. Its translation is CASSRGVMNTEAFF. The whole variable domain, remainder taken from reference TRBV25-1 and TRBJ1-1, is EADIYQTPRYLVIGTGKKITLECSQTMGHDKMYWYQQDPGMELHLIHYSYGVNSTEKGDLSSESTVSRIRTEHFPLTLESARPSHTSQYLCASSRGVMNTEAFFGQGTRLTVV.

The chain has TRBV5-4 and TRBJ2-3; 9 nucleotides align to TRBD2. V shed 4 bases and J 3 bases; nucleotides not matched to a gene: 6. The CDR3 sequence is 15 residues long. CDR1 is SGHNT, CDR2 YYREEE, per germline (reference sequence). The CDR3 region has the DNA TGTGCCAGCAGCCTTAGCGGGAGAAGGACAGATACGCAGTATTTT. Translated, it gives CASSLSGRRTDTQYF.

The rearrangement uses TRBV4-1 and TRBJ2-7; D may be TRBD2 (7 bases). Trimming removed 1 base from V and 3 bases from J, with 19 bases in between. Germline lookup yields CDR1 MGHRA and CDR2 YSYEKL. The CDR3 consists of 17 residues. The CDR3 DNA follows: TGCGCCAGCAGCCAAGCACAGGGCGGACTAGGGGGCTACGAGCAGTACTTC. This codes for CASSQAQGGLGGYEQYF.

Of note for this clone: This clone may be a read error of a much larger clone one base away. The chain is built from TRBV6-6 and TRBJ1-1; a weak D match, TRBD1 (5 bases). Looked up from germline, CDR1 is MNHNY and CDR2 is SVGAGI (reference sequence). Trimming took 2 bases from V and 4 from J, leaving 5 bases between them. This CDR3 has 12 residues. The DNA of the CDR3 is TGTGCCAGCAGTTACGGGACCACTGAAGCTTTCTTT. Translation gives CASSYGTTEAFF.

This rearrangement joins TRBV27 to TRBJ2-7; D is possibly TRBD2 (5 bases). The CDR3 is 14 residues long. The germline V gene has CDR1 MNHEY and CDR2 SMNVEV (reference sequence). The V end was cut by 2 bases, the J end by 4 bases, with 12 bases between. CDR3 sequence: CASSLDREGYEQYF. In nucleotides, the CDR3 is TGTGCCAGCAGTTTAGATCGGGAAGGTTACGAGCAGTACTTC.

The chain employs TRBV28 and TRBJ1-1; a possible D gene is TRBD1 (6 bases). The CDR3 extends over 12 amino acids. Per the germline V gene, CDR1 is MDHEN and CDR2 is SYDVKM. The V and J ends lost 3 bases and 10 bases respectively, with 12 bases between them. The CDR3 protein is CASSLYETGAFF. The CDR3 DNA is TGTGCCAGCAGTTTGTACGAGACAGGAGCTTTCTTT.

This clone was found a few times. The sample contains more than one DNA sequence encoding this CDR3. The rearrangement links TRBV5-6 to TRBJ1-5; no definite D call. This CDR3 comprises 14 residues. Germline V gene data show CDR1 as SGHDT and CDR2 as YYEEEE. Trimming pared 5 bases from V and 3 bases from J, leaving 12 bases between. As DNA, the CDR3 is TGTGCCAGCAGTTTAGGTACAGACAATCAGCCCCAGCATTTT. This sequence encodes CASSLGTDNQPQHF.

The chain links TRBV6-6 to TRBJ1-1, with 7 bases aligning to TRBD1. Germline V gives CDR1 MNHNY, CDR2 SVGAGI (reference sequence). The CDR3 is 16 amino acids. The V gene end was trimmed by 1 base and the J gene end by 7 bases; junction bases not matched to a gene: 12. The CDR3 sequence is CASSYFDRALNLEAFF. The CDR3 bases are TGTGCCAGCAGTTACTTTGACAGGGCCCTTAATCTTGAAGCTTTCTTT.

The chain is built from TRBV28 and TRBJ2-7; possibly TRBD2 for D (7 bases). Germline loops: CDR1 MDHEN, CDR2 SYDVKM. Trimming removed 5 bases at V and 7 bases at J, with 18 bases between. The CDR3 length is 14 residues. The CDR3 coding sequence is TGTGCCAGCAGTGGCAGGACAGTCGGGGGGGAGCAGTACTTC. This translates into CASSGRTVGGEQYF.

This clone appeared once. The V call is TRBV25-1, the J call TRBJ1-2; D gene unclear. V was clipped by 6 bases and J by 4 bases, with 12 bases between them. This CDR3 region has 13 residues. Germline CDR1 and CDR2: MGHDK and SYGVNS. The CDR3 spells CASSRVNFYGYTF. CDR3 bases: TGTGCCAGCAGCCGGGTGAACTTCTATGGCTACACCTTC.

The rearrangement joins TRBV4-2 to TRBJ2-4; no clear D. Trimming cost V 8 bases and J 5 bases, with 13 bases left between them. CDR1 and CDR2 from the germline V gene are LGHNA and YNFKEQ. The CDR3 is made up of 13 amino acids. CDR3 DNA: TGTGCCAGCCTCGATGCCTCGGAAAACATTCAGTACTTC. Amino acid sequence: CASLDASENIQYF.

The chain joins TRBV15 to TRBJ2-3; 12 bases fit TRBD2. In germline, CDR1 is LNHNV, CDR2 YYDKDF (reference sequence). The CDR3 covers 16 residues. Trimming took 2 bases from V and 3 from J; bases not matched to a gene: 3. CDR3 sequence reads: CATSRLAGGSTDTQYF. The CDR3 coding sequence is TGTGCCACCAGCAGACTAGCGGGAGGGAGTACAGATACGCAGTATTTT. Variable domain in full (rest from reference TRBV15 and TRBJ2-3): DAMVIQNPRYQVTQFGKPVTLSCSQTLNHNVMYWYQQKSSQAPKLLFHYYDKDFNNEADTPDNFQSRRPNTSFCFLDIRSPGLGDTAMYLCATSRLAGGSTDTQYFGPGTRLTVL.